This T cell receptor beta chain was found in a study of blood T cell repertoires in COVID-19. Across the whole study: Samples taken during acute and convalescent COVID-19 were collected in the United States, Italy and Spain.

In the authors' workflow: Amplifying reference gene primers gave estimates of nucleated cell counts. Profiling relied on immunoSEQ multiplex PCR, and the TCRdb table lists in-frame clones only, not all of them. That table gives V, J and clone size, and the DNA gave D and trimming. The profile covers 100,000 to 150,000 clones, with roughly 89% appearing a single time and around 4.1% taken by the ten largest. Seattle patients were enrolled while actively infected and followed longitudinally. With 6 bases clipped from V and 2 bases from J, the junction kept 3 bases outside the gene matches. Germline V CDR1 and CDR2: LNHDA, SQIVND (reference sequence). The CDR3 loop spans 14 amino acids.

The source of this sequence is a woman in her sixties with COVID-19, enrolled during active disease. Sequencing was carried out using peripheral blood. V and J are TRBV19 and TRBJ2-3; 9 bases match TRBD1. CDR3 sequence (DNA): TGTGCCAGTAGCCGGGACAGGGCCACAGATACGCAGTATTTT. Residues: CASSRDRATDTQYF.